This TCR beta chain was identified in a study of shared clonotypes between healthy human individuals. Study-wide findings and caveats: With a handful of donors compared, approximately 5% of naive CD4 clonotypes were shared. With few donors, the genetic and exposure-history diversity represented was limited.

V was pared by 10 bases and J by 4 bases, with 10 bases between. Germline CDR1 and CDR2: MNHEY and SVGAGI. CDR3 length equals 11 residues. As regards this clone: The antigen is not known.

Libraries were prepared by immunoSEQ multiplex PCR; TCRdb keeps only in-frame clonotypes and omits some of them. The table records about 2.1 million clones, 85% to 95% of them present only once. Selected positively for CCR7 and CD45RO-negative, naive CD8 cells excluded terminally differentiated effector memory CD45RA+ cells. The sequencing sample was made of naive CD8+ T cells from PBMCs. This chain connects TRBV6-5 to TRBJ1-2; no definite D call. This TCR derives from a man between 18 and 29 years old in good health. Some clones in this sample may be carry-over from other donors' samples. In nucleotides, the CDR3 is TGTGCCACCTATTCCGGCTATGGCTACACCTTC. This codes for CATYSGYGYTF.